This TCR beta chain was sequenced during a study of T cells expressing NK-cell markers. Study at large: Sorted CD3+CD56-NKG2C+, CD3+CD56+NKG2C- and CD3+CD56+NKG2C+ T cells were the source of the TCR beta repertoires.

Generation of TCR beta cDNA was performed by 5'RACE template switching incorporating UMIs. TCRdb reprocessed the 5' RACE reads, with one entry per CDR3 protein and no DNA. There are hundreds of thousands of distinct CDR3 sequences in the sample, with about 4.2% held by the top ten. The CDR3 contains 14 residues. The origin of this receptor is a woman aged 18 to 75 in good health. Sequencing input: blood T cells: a sorted CD56 or NKG2C T cell subset, CD4+ or CD8+ T cells, or bulk PBMC T cells (not recorded which). The rearrangement links TRBV12-3 or TRBV12-4 to TRBJ1-6; there is no DNA to check the TCRdb D call of TRBD1. CDR3 residues: CASSLRQTDSPLHF.